One and the same sample provided the 9 T cell receptor beta chains below, sequenced in a study of blood T cell repertoires in COVID-19. Assay: immunoSEQ multiplex PCR; the TCRdb copy retains only in-frame clones and omits some. The table lists about 200,000 clones, 75% to 85% of them singletons, with 9.7% in the top ten. The sequenced material came from peripheral blood. Every receptor here comes from a man over 45 with active or convalescent COVID-19.

The chain uses TRBV5-8 and TRBJ2-7, with 7 positions matching TRBD1. This CDR3 has 13 residues. The V gene end was trimmed by 2 bases and the J gene end by 4 bases; junction bases not matched to a gene: 3. The V gene's germline CDR1 is SGHTS and CDR2 YDEGEE. The CDR3 reads CASSFDRAYEQYV. The DNA for the CDR3 is TGTGCCAGCAGCTTCGACAGGGCTTACGAGCAGTACGTC.

The gene calls are TRBV6-5 and TRBJ2-3, with D possibly TRBD2 on 5 matching bases. The germline V gene encodes CDR1 MNHEY and CDR2 SVGAGI. Trimming removed 6 bases at V and 4 bases at J, with 17 bases between. This CDR3 contains 15 residues. The CDR3 loop is CASRAGVRRADTQYF. In DNA form, the CDR3 reads TGTGCCAGCAGAGCCGGGGTACGCCGTGCAGATACGCAGTATTTT.

The V and J genes are TRBV20-1 and TRBJ2-3; 12 bases fit TRBD2. V gave up 5 bases and J gave up 14 bases; unmatched junction bases: 5. The CDR3 extends over 11 amino acids. The germline CDR1 and CDR2 sequences are DFQATT and SNEGSKA (reference sequence). The CDR3: CSALTSGSRYF. In DNA form, the CDR3 reads TGCAGTGCTTTGACTAGCGGGAGTCGGTATTTT.

V and J are TRBV21-1 and TRBJ1-6; the tabulated D call, TRBD1, remains unverified against the DNA. TRBV21-1 is a documented pseudogene. The CDR3 is made up of 16 amino acids. The CDR3 DNA follows: TGTGCCAGCAGCAAACCTGGACAAGGCCCTAATTCACCCCTCCACTTT. Protein sequence: CASSKPGQGPNSPLHF.

The CDR3 nucleotides are TGTGCCAGCAGCTTTGAAGCGGCCTACGAGCAGTACTTC. Protein: CASSFEAAYEQYF. The chain uses TRBV5-4 and TRBJ2-7; D is possibly TRBD2 (5 bases). Germline CDR1 SGHNT, CDR2 YYREEE (reference sequence). Trimming took off 2 bases at V and 2 bases at J, with 8 bases between the two ends. The CDR3 totals 13 residues.

CDR3 nucleotide sequence: TGTGCCAGCAGTGCGGGAGGGCAAGAGACCCAGTACTTC. Translated, it gives CASSAGGQETQYF. V is TRBV2 and J is TRBJ2-5; TRBD2 agrees at 8 bases. V lost 4 bases to trimming and J lost 2 bases; unmatched junction nucleotides: 0. Germline-derived CDR1 and CDR2 are SNHLY and FYNNEI. This CDR3 region has 13 residues. Variable domain in full (rest from reference TRBV2 and TRBJ2-5): EPEVTQTPSHQVTQMGQEVILRCVPISNHLYFYWYRQILGQKVEFLVSFYNNEISEKSEIFDDQFSVERPDGSNFTLKIRSTKLEDSAMYFCASSAGGQETQYFGPGTRLLVL.

The chain recombines TRBV6-1 with TRBJ2-3; 7 nucleotides agree with TRBD1. This CDR3 has 16 residues. The germline gives CDR1 MNHNS, CDR2 SASEGT. The ends lost 4 bases at V and 2 bases at J; junction bases unmatched: 9. The CDR3 DNA reads as TGTGCCAGCAGTGGCTTCGACAGGGACCACACAGATACGCAGTATTTT. Its translation: CASSGFDRDHTDTQYF.

The chain recombines TRBV21-1 with TRBJ2-3; the table's D call, TRBD2, has no DNA check behind it. TRBV21-1 counts as a pseudogene. The CDR3 loop spans 17 amino acids. The CDR3 loop reads CASSFTPSGRFTDTQYF. CDR3 nucleotides: TGTGCCAGCAGCTTTACCCCTAGCGGGAGGTTCACAGATACGCAGTATTTT.

The rearrangement uses TRBV11-1 and TRBJ2-5; 8 bases align to TRBD2. V trimming: 5 bases; J trimming: 2 bases; junction bases outside the gene matches: 10. The CDR3 has 16 residues. Germline lookup yields CDR1 SGHAT and CDR2 FQDESV (reference sequence). CDR3 nucleotide sequence: TGTGCCAGCAGCGGTCGGGCGGGAGGCCCACAAGAGACCCAGTACTTC. It yields the protein CASSGRAGGPQETQYF.